Reported below is one T cell receptor (beta chain). Antigen specificity is unknown. This sample stems from a study of OX40 agonist ivuxolimab in advanced cancers. Study summary: Head and neck, renal cell, melanoma or hepatocellular carcinoma were the cancers that dose-escalation patients had. The study's findings and limits: Low normalized T-cell clonal expansion also characterized some of the nonresponders. Average numbers of expanded clones were greater in CD8+ T cells than in CD4+. At 0.1 to 3.0 mg/kg, CD4+ and CD8+ blood T cells expanded clonally by week 6.

Libraries were prepared by immunoSEQ multiplex PCR; TCRdb keeps only in-frame clonotypes and omits some of them. The sample shows approximately 94,000 clones, more than 85% of them seen only once. Germline CDR1 is SNHLY and CDR2 is FYNNEI. After removal of 4 bases from V and 4 bases from J, the junction contained 6 bases not matched to a gene. There are 17 residues in the CDR3. This material consisted of CD4+ or CD8+ T cells sorted from blood, taken in a trial of the OX40 agonist ivuxolimab. The gene calls are TRBV2 and TRBJ2-1; 14 nucleotides agree with TRBD2. This receptor was identified in an adult with an advanced solid tumor such as melanoma, head and neck, liver or kidney cancer. The CDR3 sequence: CASSGGTSGSIYNEQFF. The CDR3 nucleotides read TGTGCCAGCAGTGGGGGGACTAGCGGGAGCATATACAATGAGCAGTTCTTC.